What follows are 8 T cell receptor beta chains derived from one specimen sequenced in a study of blood T cell repertoires in COVID-19. The method was immunoSEQ multiplex PCR; TCRdb's version includes in-frame clones alone and lacks a portion of them. The profile shows 130,000 or so clones, approximately 80% of them singletons. Input material: peripheral blood. The receptor set was obtained from a human donor in a cohort sampled during active COVID-19.

This clone was counted once. V and J are TRBV13 and TRBJ2-7, with 8 bases identical to TRBD1. The CDR3 runs 12 residues. V was pared by 5 bases and J by 8 bases, with 5 bases of the junction left unmatched. CDR1 is PRHDT and CDR2 is FYEKMQ in the germline V gene (reference sequence). Here the CDR3 DNA reads TGTGCCAGCAGCGCTGACAGGGGAAAGCAGTACTTC. This encodes CASSADRGKQYF.

V gene TRBV14 combines with J gene TRBJ1-2; the match to TRBD1 covers 8 bases. The CDR3 length is 14 residues. V shed 4 bases and J 4 bases; nucleotides not matched to a gene: 5. Germline values: CDR1 SGHDN, CDR2 FVKESK. This CDR3 is CASSRGTGTYGYTF. CDR3 nucleotides: TGTGCCAGCAGCCGAGGGACAGGCACCTATGGCTACACCTTC. Full variable domain (remainder filled in from reference TRBV14 and TRBJ1-2): EAGVTQFPSHSVIEKGQTVTLRCDPISGHDNLYWYRRVMGKEIKFLLHFVKESKQDESGMPNNRFLAERTGGTYSTLKVQPAELEDSGVYFCASSRGTGTYGYTFGSGTRLTVV.

The gene calls are TRBV7-9 and TRBJ1-5; weak D call: TRBD1 (6 bases). The CDR3 extends over 14 amino acids. CDR1 is SEHNR, CDR2 FQNEAQ, per germline (reference sequence). V gave up 3 bases and J gave up 3 bases, with 9 bases separating them. The CDR3 DNA follows: TGTGCCAGCAGCTTGACAGGAACCAATCAGCCCCAGCATTTT. This encodes CASSLTGTNQPQHF.

V is TRBV12-5 and J is TRBJ2-7; 7 nucleotides agree with TRBD1. The CDR3 is 16 amino acids. J lost 3 bases, V lost 6 bases, and 14 bases had no gene match. From germline, CDR1 is LGHNT and CDR2 FRNRAP. This chain's CDR3 is CASGIAMTGSHYEQYF. DNA of the CDR3: TGTGCTAGTGGGATAGCTATGACAGGGTCCCACTACGAGCAGTACTTC.

The rearrangement uses TRBV12-5 and TRBJ2-1; the D gene is possibly TRBD2 (5 bases). This CDR3 has 12 residues. Trimming stripped 3 bases from V and 8 bases from J, with 8 bases between. The germline V gene encodes CDR1 LGHNT and CDR2 FRNRAP. This CDR3 reads CASGFGVDEQFF. In DNA, the CDR3 is TGTGCTAGTGGTTTCGGGGTGGATGAGCAGTTCTTC.

This rearrangement joins TRBV4-3 to TRBJ2-1, with TRBD1 matching 7 bases. After removal of 4 bases from V and 2 bases from J, the junction contained 5 bases not matched to a gene. Looked up from germline, CDR1 is LGHNA and CDR2 is YSLEER. The CDR3 is made up of 15 amino acids. The CDR3 is CASSLKGGAYNEQFF. CDR3 bases: TGCGCCAGCAGCCTAAAAGGGGGCGCCTACAATGAGCAGTTCTTC.

The chain has TRBV19 and TRBJ2-5; 9 positions agree with TRBD2. The CDR3 spans 14 residues. CDR1 is LNHDA, CDR2 SQIVND, per germline (reference sequence). The V gene end was trimmed by 4 bases and the J gene end by 5 bases; junction bases not matched to a gene: 5. The DNA of the CDR3 is TGTGCCAGTAGTAGCGGGGGGGCGAAGGAGACCCAGTACTTC. It is translated as CASSSGGAKETQYF.

The table lists this clone with a count of one. The chain uses TRBV7-9 and TRBJ2-1, with D perhaps TRBD2 (6 bases). CDR3 size: 15 residues. V lost 1 base to trimming and J lost 9 bases, with 16 bases between them. Germline loops: CDR1 SEHNR, CDR2 FQNEAQ (reference sequence). The CDR3 region is CASSLGAGTYSEQFF. The CDR3 bases are TGTGCCAGCAGCTTAGGGGCGGGGACCTACTCTGAGCAGTTCTTC.